This T cell receptor (beta chain) stems from a study of blood T cell repertoires in COVID-19. Participants' reported clinical history set cohort assignment. People in the exposed group encountered a COVID-19 case within 2 weeks before entering the study. The table came from immunoSEQ multiplex PCR; TCRdb's copy has only in-frame clones and leaves some out. This table holds about 300,000 clones, roughly 91% found once. The CDR3 runs to 15 residues. Germline-derived CDR1 and CDR2 are MNHEY and SMNVEV (reference sequence). V lost 6 bases to trimming and J lost 0 bases, with 15 bases between them. The sequence came from a woman aged 45-60 years who had been exposed to COVID-19. Sequencing was performed on PBMCs or T cells enriched from blood (not recorded which). The V and J genes are TRBV27 and TRBJ2-7, with TRBD2 as a possible D gene (5 bases). CDR3 nucleotides: TGTGCCAGCAGCCCTAGCCCAGGTAGCTCCTACGAGCAGTACTTC. It encodes CASSPSPGSSYEQYF.